The source of this T cell receptor beta chain is a study of blood T cell repertoires in COVID-19. Study processing details: Quantification of nucleated cells was approximated via reference gene primer amplification. Generated by immunoSEQ multiplex PCR, the TCRdb table keeps only in-frame clones and is missing some. V and J calls and clone size are copied from that table; D and trimming were computed from the DNA. The sample includes approximately 150,000 clones, roughly four fifths of them seen just once. In the case of this clone: Compared with germline, one end of the junction differs, possibly owing to a read error.

The CDR3 contains 13 residues. Germline V CDR1 and CDR2: SGHAT, FQNNGV. The gene calls are TRBV11-2 and TRBJ2-5; 11 positions agree with TRBD2. Sequenced: peripheral blood. The source of this sequence is a woman of 80 years or more with acute or convalescent COVID-19. This chain's CDR3 is CASHSSGGSSLDF. The CDR3 DNA sequence: TGTGCCAGTCACTCTAGCGGGGGGTCGTCGTTGGACTTC.